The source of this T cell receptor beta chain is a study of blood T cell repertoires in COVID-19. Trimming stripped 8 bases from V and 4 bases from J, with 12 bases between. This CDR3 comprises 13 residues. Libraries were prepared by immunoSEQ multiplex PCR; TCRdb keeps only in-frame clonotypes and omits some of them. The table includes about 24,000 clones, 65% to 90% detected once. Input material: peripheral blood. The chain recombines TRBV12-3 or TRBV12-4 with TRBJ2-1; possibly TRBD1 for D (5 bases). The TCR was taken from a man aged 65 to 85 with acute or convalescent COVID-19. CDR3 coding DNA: TGTGCCAGCTCGGCAGGGATTTACAATGAGCAGTTCTTC. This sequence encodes CASSAGIYNEQFF.